The rows below give T cell receptor beta chains drawn from one sample of a study of blood T cell repertoires in COVID-19. Sequenced by immunoSEQ multiplex PCR; TCRdb stores in-frame clones only, minus some. The data contain about 160,000 clones, around 93% of them singletons. Sequenced: peripheral blood. The receptors were gathered from a woman aged 45 to 65 with acute or convalescent COVID-19. The CDR3 runs from the conserved cysteine through the conserved F or W. A D gene is named only where the DNA matches it firmly.

TRBV7-3	TRBJ1-1	-	CASSLEEGGNTEAFF
TRBV18	TRBJ1-1	-	CASSPDPQVNTEAFF
TRBV23-1	TRBJ1-6	-	CASSLNWCSYNSPLHF
TRBV10-3	TRBJ1-5	TRBD1	CAISEGWGQGSKISNQPQHF
TRBV19	TRBJ1-3	TRBD1	CASSLQGTGNTIYF
TRBV5-1	TRBJ1-1	-	CASSYRDPNTEAFF
TRBV6-2/TRBV6-3	TRBJ2-5	-	CASSFARTGIQTQYF
TRBV30	TRBJ2-2	TRBD2	CAWSGLAGGLNTGELFF
TRBV6-2/TRBV6-3	TRBJ1-2	TRBD1	CASSSHRGPTNYGYTF
TRBV19	TRBJ1-2	-	CASTPGQYYGYTF
TRBV30	TRBJ1-1	TRBD1	CAWSPILTGSNTEAFF
TRBV18	TRBJ1-1	-	CASSPSPGHNTEAFF
TRBV7-8	TRBJ1-1	-	CASSSVAGLAEAFF
TRBV7-2	TRBJ1-1	-	CASSSDRPSEAFF
TRBV6-5	TRBJ1-1	-	CASSYSILTEAFF
TRBV6-5	TRBJ2-7	TRBD1	CASRRQGAYEQYF
TRBV9	TRBJ2-1	TRBD2	CASSVVGTAWSGGINEQFF
TRBV7-2	TRBJ1-2	TRBD1	CASSMTGTNTF
TRBV19	TRBJ2-1	TRBD2	CASSSSGGTEQFF
TRBV6-2/TRBV6-3	TRBJ2-7	TRBD2	CASSTLAGGAFSSYEQYF
TRBV4-3	TRBJ1-1	TRBD1	CASSQDRQGGTEAFF
TRBV14	TRBJ2-3	-	CASSQDRSADTQYF
TRBV4-1	TRBJ2-1	-	CASSRGLDNEQFF
TRBV27	TRBJ1-5	-	CASSLSILSGIESNQPQHF
TRBV6-5	TRBJ2-2	-	CASSYELTGEVGELFF
TRBV28	TRBJ2-6	-	CASSRAGELGANVLTF
TRBV25-1	TRBJ1-2	-	CASSDRDKVDYGYTF
TRBV6-5	TRBJ1-6	TRBD1	CASTGQGRSPLHF
TRBV5-1	TRBJ1-1	-	CASSSTVMNTEAFF
TRBV28	TRBJ2-3	-	CASSLRTRDTQYF
TRBV19	TRBJ1-5	TRBD1	CASSKGQGKKGNQPQHF
TRBV3-1/TRBV3-2	TRBJ1-1	-	CASSPFGGAGTEAFF
TRBV3-1/TRBV3-2	TRBJ1-3	-	CASSPVMLNTIYF
TRBV7-8	TRBJ2-7	-	CASSLETSTLLGSYEQYF
TRBV7-2	TRBJ2-1	-	CASSPSIGEQFF
TRBV13	TRBJ1-4	TRBD1	CASSHRQGSNEKLFF
TRBV2	TRBJ2-5	-	CASSRTEQETQYF
TRBV7-9	TRBJ2-7	TRBD1	CASSADRGAYEQYF
TRBV28	TRBJ1-2	TRBD1	CASSLSSGGKLGYTF
TRBV7-9	TRBJ2-5	-	CASSSSFDPPAGETQYF
TRBV20-1	TRBJ1-1	-	CTHTGFTEAFF
TRBV5-5	TRBJ2-7	-	CASSPGTGSYEQYF
TRBV3-1/TRBV3-2	TRBJ2-7	TRBD2	CASSQDGLAGGSSYEQYF
TRBV3-1/TRBV3-2	TRBJ2-1	-	CASSGGGSSYNEQFF
TRBV30	TRBJ2-1	TRBD2	CAWRYSGSRNEQFF
TRBV7-6	TRBJ2-1	TRBD2	CASSLTLSVAGGPNEQFF
TRBV20-1	TRBJ1-2	TRBD1	CSASPGTGGLGGYTF
TRBV6-5	TRBJ1-4	-	CASSRFQGTNEKLFF
TRBV6-2/TRBV6-3	TRBJ2-1	TRBD1	CASSYHLDRVMNEQFF
TRBV5-6	TRBJ1-2	-	CASSEAGSRNGYTF
TRBV27	TRBJ1-2	-	CASSFRLTGLDNYGYTF
TRBV9	TRBJ2-5	TRBD1	CASSDGEGQGQETQYF
TRBV12-3/TRBV12-4	TRBJ1-2	-	CASSPEVTGGYTF
TRBV7-9	TRBJ1-1	TRBD1	CASSFPGQATEAFF
TRBV5-1	TRBJ1-4	-	CASSRPGEGEEKLFF